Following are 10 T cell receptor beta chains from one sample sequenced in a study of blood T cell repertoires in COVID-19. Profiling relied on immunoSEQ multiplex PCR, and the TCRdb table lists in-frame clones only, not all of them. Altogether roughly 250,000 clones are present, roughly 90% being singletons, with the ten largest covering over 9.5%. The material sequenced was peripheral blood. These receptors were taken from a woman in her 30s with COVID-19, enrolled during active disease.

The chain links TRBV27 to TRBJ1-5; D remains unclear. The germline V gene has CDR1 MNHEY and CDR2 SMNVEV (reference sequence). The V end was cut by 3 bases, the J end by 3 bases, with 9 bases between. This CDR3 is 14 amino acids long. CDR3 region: CASSLSGINQPQHF. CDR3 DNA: TGTGCCAGCAGTTTGTCGGGGATCAATCAGCCCCAGCATTTT.

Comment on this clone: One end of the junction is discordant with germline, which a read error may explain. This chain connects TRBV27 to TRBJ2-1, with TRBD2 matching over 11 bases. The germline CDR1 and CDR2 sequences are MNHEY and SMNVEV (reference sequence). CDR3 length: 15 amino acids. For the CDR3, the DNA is TGTGCCAGCACTTTAGCGGGGGGGCCGTCCAATGAGCAGTTCTTC. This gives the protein CASTLAGGPSNEQFF.

The CDR3 DNA follows: TGTGCCAGCAGTTTATCACGGACAGAGGAAATCTATGGCTACACCTTC. Residues: CASSLSRTEEIYGYTF. The chain uses TRBV27 and TRBJ1-2; D is perhaps TRBD1 (6 bases). Trimming cost V 0 bases and J 4 bases, with 15 bases left between them. CDR3 length: 16 residues. Germline CDR1 and CDR2: MNHEY and SMNVEV (reference sequence).

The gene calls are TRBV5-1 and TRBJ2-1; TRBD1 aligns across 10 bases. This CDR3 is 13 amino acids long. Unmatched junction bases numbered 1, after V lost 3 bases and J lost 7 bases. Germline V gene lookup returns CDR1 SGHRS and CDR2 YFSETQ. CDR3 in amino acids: CASSSGQGNEQFF. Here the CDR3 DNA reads TGCGCCAGCAGCTCGGGACAGGGGAATGAGCAGTTCTTC.

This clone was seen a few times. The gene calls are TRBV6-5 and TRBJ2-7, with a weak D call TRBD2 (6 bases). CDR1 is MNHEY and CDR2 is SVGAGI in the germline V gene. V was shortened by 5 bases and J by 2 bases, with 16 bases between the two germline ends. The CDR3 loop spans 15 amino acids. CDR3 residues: CASSLLFGGTYEQYF. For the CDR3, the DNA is TGTGCCAGCAGTCTTTTATTTGGGGGGACCTACGAGCAGTACTTC.

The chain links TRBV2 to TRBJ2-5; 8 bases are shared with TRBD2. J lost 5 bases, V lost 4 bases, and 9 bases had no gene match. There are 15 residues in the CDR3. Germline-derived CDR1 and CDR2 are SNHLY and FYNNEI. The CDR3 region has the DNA TGTGCCAGCAGTGTGGAAGCGGGGGCCAGGGAGACCCAGTACTTC. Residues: CASSVEAGARETQYF.

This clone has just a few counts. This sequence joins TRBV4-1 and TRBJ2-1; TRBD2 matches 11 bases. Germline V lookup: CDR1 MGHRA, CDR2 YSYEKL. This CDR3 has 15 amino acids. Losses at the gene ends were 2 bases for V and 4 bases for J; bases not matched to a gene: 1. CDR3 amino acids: CASSQTSGGYNEQFF. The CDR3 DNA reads TGCGCCAGCAGCCAAACTAGCGGGGGATACAATGAGCAGTTCTTC.

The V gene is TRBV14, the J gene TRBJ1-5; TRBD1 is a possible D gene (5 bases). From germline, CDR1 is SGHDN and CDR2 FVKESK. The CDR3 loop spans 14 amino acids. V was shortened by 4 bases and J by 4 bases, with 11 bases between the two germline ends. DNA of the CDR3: TGTGCCAGCAGCCCCCAGGGTGTGAATCAGCCCCAGCATTTT. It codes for CASSPQGVNQPQHF.

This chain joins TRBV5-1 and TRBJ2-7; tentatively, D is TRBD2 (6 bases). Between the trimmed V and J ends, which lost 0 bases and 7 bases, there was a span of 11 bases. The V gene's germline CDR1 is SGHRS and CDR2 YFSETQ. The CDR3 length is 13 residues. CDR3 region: CASSLEFAGEQYF. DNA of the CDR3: TGCGCCAGCAGCTTGGAGTTCGCGGGGGAGCAGTACTTC.

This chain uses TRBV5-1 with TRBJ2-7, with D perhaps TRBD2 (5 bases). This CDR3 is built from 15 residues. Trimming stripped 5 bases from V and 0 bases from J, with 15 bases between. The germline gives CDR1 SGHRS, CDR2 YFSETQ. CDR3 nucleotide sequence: TGCGCCAGCAGGCCGGTTGTAGCGTCCTCCTACGAGCAGTACTTC. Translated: CASRPVVASSYEQYF.